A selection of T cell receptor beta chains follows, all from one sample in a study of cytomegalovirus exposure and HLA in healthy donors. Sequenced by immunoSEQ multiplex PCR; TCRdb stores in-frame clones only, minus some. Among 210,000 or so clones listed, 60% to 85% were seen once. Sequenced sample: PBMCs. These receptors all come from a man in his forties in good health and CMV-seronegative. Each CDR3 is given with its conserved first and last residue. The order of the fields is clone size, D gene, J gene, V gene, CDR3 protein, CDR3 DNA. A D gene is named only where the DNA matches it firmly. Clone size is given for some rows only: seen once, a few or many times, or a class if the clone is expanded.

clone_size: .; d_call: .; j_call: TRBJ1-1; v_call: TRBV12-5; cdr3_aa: CASGTVLAGNTEAFF; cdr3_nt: TGTGCTAGTGGCACCGTGTTGGCGGGGAACACTGAAGCTTTCTTT
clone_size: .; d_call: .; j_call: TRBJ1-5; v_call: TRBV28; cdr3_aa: CASSSKRQVNSNQPQHF; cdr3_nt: TGTGCCAGCAGTTCAAAACGACAGGTTAATAGCAATCAGCCCCAGCATTTT
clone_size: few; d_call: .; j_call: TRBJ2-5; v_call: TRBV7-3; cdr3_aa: CASSLTAGAMQTQYF; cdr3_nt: TGTGCCAGCAGCTTAACGGCAGGGGCAATGCAGACCCAGTACTTC
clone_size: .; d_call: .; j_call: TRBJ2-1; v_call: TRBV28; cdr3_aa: CASSLGGGRISEQFF; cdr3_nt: TGTGCCAGCAGTTTAGGGGGGGGGCGGATCAGTGAGCAGTTCTTC
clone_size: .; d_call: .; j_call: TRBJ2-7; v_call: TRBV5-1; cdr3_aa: CASSFFRQAVAYEQYF; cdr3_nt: TGCGCCAGCAGCTTCTTTCGGCAGGCCGTTGCATACGAGCAGTACTTC
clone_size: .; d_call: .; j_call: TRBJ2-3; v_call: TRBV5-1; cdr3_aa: CASSLEEDTQYF; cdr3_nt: TGCGCCAGCAGCTTAGAGGAGGATACGCAGTATTTT
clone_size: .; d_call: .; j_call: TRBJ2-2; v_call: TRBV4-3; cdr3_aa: CASSLQLGLNTGELFF; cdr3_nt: TGCGCCAGCAGCCTCCAACTGGGGCTAAACACCGGGGAGCTGTTTTTT
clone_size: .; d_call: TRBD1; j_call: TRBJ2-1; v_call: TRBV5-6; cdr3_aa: CASSFGQGRDNEQFF; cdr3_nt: TGTGCCAGCAGCTTTGGACAGGGTCGGGACAATGAGCAGTTCTTC
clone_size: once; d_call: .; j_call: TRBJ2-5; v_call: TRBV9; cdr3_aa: CASSSAGKTQYF; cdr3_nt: TGTGCCAGCAGCAGCGCCGGTAAGACCCAGTACTTC
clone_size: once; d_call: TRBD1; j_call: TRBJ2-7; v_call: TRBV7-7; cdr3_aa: CASSAGTGGEQYF; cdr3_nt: TGTGCCAGCAGCGCCGGGACAGGGGGCGAGCAGTACTTC
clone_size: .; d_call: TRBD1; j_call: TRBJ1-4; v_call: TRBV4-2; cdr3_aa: CASSAGTENNEKLFF; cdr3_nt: TGTGCCAGCAGCGCAGGGACAGAAAATAATGAAAAACTGTTTTTT
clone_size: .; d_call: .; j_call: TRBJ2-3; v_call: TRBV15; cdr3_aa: CATSRDVAGFTDTQYF; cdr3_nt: TGTGCCACCAGCAGAGATGTGGCAGGGTTCACAGATACGCAGTATTTT
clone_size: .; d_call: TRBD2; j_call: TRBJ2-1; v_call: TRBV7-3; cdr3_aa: CASSTRSTASGNEQFF; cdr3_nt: TGTGCCAGCAGCACCCGGTCGACGGCTAGCGGCAATGAGCAGTTCTTC
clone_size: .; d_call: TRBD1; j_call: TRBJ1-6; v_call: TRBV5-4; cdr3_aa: CASSLGDRDSPLHF; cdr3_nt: TGTGCCAGCAGCTTGGGGGACAGGGATTCACCCCTCCACTTT
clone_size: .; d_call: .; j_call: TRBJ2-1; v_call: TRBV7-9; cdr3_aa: CASSLGWGGRNEQFF; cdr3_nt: TGTGCCAGCAGCTTAGGTTGGGGGGGCCGGAATGAGCAGTTCTTC
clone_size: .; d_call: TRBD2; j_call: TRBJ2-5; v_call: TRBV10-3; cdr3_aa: CAIMGEGLSGETQYF; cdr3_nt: TGTGCCATCATGGGGGAGGGGCTTTCCGGAGAGACCCAGTACTTC
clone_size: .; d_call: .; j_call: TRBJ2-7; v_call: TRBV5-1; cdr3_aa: CASSFQGQSYEQYF; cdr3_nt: TGCGCCAGCAGCTTCCAGGGTCAATCCTACGAGCAGTACTTC
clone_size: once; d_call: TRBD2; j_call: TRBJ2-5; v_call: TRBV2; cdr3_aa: CASSTSGTSGGAAGETQYF; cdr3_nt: TGTGCCAGCAGTACTTCCGGGACTAGCGGGGGGGCCGCTGGAGAGACCCAGTACTTC
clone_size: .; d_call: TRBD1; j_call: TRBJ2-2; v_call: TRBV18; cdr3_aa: CASSPRTGSSTGELFF; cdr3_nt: TGTGCCAGCTCACCTAGGACAGGGAGTAGCACCGGGGAGCTGTTTTTT
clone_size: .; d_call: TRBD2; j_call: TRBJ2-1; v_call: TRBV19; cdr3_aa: CASTNPAGGVYEQFF; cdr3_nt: TGTGCCAGTACCAATCCAGCGGGGGGGGTGTATGAGCAGTTCTTC
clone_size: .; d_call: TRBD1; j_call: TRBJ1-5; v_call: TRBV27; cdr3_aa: CASSFDRVNQPQHF; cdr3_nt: TGTGCCAGCAGTTTTGACAGGGTCAATCAGCCCCAGCATTTT
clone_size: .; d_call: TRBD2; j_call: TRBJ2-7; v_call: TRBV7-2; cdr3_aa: CASSFRLAGSYEQYF; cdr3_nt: TGTGCCAGCAGCTTTCGTCTAGCGGGGTCCTACGAGCAGTACTTC
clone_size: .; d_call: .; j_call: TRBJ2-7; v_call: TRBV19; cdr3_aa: CASSGYSGFSYEQYF; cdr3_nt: TGTGCCAGTAGTGGTTATAGCGGCTTCTCCTACGAGCAGTACTTC
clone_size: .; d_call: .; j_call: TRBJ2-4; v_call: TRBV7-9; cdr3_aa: CSSSLGRQDIWGIQYF; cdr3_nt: TGTTCCAGCAGCTTAGGACGACAGGATATCTGGGGAATTCAGTACTTC
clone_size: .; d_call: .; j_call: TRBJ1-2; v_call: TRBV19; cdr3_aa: CASSEGGYGYTF; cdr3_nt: TGTGCCAGTAGTGAGGGAGGTTATGGCTACACCTTC
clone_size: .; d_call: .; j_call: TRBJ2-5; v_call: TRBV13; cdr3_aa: CASSLGRGYKRQETQYF; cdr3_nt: TGTGCCAGCAGCTTAGGCCGCGGCTACAAAAGACAAGAGACCCAGTACTTC
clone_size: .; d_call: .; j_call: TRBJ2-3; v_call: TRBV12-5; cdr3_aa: CASGRHRTDTQYF; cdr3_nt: TGTGCTAGTGGTCGACACCGCACAGATACGCAGTATTTT
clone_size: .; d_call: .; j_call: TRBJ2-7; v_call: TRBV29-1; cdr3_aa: CSVDAPGPEGEQYF; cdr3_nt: TGCAGCGTTGACGCCCCGGGGCCGGAGGGAGAGCAGTACTTC
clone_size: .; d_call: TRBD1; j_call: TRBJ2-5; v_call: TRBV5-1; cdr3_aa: CASSQPAGTGQETQYF; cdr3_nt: TGCGCCAGCAGCCAACCCGCCGGGACAGGGCAAGAGACCCAGTACTTC
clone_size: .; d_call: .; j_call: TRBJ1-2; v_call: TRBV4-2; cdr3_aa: CASSQVENYGYTF; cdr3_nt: TGTGCCAGCAGCCAGGTAGAAAACTATGGCTACACCTTC
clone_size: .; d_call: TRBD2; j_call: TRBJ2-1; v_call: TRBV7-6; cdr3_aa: CASSQLAGEYNEQFF; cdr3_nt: TGTGCCAGCAGCCAACTAGCGGGCGAATACAATGAGCAGTTCTTC
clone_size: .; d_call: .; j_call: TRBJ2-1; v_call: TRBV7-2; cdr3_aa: CASSPGPRYNEQFF; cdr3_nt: TGTGCCAGCAGCCCAGGGCCTCGGTACAATGAGCAGTTCTTC
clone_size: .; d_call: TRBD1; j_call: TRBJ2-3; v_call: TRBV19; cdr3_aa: CASSTGGMGTDTQYF; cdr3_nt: TGTGCCAGTAGTACAGGGGGCATGGGCACAGATACGCAGTATTTT
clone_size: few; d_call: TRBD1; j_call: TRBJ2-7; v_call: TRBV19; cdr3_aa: CASSPPFRTGASYEQYF; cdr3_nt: TGTGCCAGTAGTCCTCCTTTCAGGACAGGGGCTTCCTACGAGCAGTACTTC
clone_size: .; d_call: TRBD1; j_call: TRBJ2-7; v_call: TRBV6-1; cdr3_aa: CASSEEAWDSYEQYF; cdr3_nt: TGTGCCAGCAGTGAAGAGGCCTGGGACAGCTACGAGCAGTACTTC
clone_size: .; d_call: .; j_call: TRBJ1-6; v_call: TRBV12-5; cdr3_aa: CASGLRGPDSPLHF; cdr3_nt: TGTGCTAGTGGTTTGAGGGGCCCCGATTCACCCCTCCACTTT
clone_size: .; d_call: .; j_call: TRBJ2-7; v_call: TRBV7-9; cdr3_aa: CASSPSGAYEQYF; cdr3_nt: TGTGCCAGCAGCCCCTCAGGGGCCTACGAGCAGTACTTC
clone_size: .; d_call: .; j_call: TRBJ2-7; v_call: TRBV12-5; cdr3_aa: CASGHGTYEQYF; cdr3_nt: TGTGCTAGTGGCCACGGGACCTACGAGCAGTACTTC
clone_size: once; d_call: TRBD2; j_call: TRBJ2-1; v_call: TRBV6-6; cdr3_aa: CASISGTSGGNEQFF; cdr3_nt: TGTGCCAGCATCTCTGGGACTAGCGGGGGCAATGAGCAGTTCTTC
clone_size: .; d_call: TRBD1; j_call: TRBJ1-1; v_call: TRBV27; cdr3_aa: CASSLSGTGFAEAFF; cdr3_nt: TGTGCCAGCAGTCTATCCGGGACAGGGTTCGCTGAAGCTTTCTTT
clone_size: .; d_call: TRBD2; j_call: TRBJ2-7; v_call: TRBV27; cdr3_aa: CASSLVASGSYEQYF; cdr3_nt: TGTGCCAGCAGTTTAGTGGCTAGCGGCTCCTACGAGCAGTACTTC
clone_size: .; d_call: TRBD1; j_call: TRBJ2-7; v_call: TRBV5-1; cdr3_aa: CASSPRQGTYEQYF; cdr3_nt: TGCGCCAGCAGCCCCCGACAGGGGACCTACGAGCAGTACTTC
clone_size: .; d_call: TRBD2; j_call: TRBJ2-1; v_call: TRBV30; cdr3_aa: CAWSTLAGVDEQFF; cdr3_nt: TGTGCCTGGAGTACCCTAGCGGGAGTAGATGAGCAGTTCTTC
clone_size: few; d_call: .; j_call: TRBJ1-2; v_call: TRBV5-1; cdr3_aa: CASSTGLDGYTF; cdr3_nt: TGCGCCAGCAGTACAGGGCTTGATGGCTACACCTTC
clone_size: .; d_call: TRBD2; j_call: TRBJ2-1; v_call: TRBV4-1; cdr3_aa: CASRGLAGAEQFF; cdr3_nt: TGCGCCAGCAGAGGGCTAGCGGGGGCGGAGCAGTTCTTC
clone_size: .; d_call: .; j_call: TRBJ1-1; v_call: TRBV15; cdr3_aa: CATSRDLEMNTEAFF; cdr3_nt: TGTGCCACCAGCAGAGATCTCGAGATGAACACTGAAGCTTTCTTT
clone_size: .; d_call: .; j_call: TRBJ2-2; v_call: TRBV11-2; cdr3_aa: CASGDSFLANTGELFF; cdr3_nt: TGTGCTTCGGGGGACAGCTTTCTTGCGAACACCGGGGAGCTGTTTTTT
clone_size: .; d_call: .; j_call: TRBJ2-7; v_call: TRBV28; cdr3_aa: CASMGVSTSTEQYF; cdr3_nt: TGTGCCAGCATGGGTGTTAGCACTTCTACCGAGCAGTACTTC
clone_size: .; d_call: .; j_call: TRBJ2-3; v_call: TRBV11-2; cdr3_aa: CASSLESAYLVADTQYF; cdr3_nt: TGTGCCAGCAGCTTAGAAAGCGCCTACCTAGTGGCGGATACGCAGTATTTT
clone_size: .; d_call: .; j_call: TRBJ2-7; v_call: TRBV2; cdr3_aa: CASSEAGAGEYEQYF; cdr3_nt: TGTGCCAGCAGTGAAGCGGGGGCAGGGGAGTACGAGCAGTACTTC
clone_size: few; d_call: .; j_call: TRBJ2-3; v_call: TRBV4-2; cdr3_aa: CASSPLRGDTQYF; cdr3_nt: TGTGCCAGCAGCCCCCTCCGGGGAGATACGCAGTATTTT
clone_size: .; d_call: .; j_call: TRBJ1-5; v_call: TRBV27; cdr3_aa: CASSPSATGAYSNQPQHF; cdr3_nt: TGTGCCAGCAGTCCCTCCGCGACAGGCGCTTATAGCAATCAGCCCCAGCATTTT
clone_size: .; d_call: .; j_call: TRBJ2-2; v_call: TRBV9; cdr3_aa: CASSGTGRAGELFF; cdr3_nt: TGTGCCAGCAGCGGGACAGGGAGGGCCGGGGAGCTGTTTTTT
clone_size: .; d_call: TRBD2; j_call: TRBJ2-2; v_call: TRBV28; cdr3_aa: CASSLAGFTGELFF; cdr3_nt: TGTGCCAGCAGTCTAGCGGGGTTCACCGGGGAGCTGTTTTTT
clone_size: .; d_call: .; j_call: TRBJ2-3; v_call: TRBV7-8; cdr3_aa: CASSLARGGVVDTQYF; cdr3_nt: TGTGCCAGCAGCTTAGCGAGAGGGGGAGTAGTAGATACGCAGTATTTT
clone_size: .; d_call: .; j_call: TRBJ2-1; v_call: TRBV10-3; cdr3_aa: CAIRSRTHNHEQFF; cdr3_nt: TGTGCCATCAGGAGCCGGACTCACAACCATGAGCAGTTCTTC
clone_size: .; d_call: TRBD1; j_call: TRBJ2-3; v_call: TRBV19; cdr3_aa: CASSDRGRGWTDTQYF; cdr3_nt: TGTGCCAGTAGTGACAGGGGGCGCGGGTGGACAGATACGCAGTATTTT